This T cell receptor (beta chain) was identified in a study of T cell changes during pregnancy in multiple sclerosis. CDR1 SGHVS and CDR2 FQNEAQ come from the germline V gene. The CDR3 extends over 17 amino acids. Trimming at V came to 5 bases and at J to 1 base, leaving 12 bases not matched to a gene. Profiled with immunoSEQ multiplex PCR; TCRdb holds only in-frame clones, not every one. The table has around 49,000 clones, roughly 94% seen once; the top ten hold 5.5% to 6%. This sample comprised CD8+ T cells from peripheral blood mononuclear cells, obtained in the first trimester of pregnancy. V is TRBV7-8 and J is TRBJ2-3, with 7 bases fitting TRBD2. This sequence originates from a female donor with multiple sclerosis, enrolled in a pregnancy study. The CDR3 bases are TGTGCCAGCAGCCCAGAAGGACGGGAGGTAGGCACAGATACGCAGTATTTT. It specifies CASSPEGREVGTDTQYF.